This T cell receptor beta chain derives from a study of blood T cell repertoires in COVID-19. Across the whole study: Donors in the United States, Italy and Spain gave samples during acute or convalescent COVID-19. T cells, B-cell-depleted T cells, or PBMCs supplied cDNA or gDNA.

Using immunoSEQ multiplex PCR, the repertoire was profiled, and TCRdb retains in-frame clones only, with some absent. Seen here are fewer than 150,000 clones, about 86% observed once, and the top ten hold roughly 15%. This receptor was identified in a woman aged 45-65 years with acute or convalescent COVID-19. Sequencing was performed on peripheral blood.

DNA for the CDR3: TGTGCCAGCAGCCCCAGGTCGAACACCGGGGAGCTGTTTTTT. Amino acid sequence: CASSPRSNTGELFF. The chain combines TRBV3-1 (or the pseudogene TRBV3-2) with TRBJ2-2; D not resolved. The V end lost 4 bases, the J end lost 0 bases, and 6 bases lay between the germline ends. Looked up from germline, CDR1 is LGHDT and CDR2 is YNNKEL (reference sequence). There are 14 residues in the CDR3.